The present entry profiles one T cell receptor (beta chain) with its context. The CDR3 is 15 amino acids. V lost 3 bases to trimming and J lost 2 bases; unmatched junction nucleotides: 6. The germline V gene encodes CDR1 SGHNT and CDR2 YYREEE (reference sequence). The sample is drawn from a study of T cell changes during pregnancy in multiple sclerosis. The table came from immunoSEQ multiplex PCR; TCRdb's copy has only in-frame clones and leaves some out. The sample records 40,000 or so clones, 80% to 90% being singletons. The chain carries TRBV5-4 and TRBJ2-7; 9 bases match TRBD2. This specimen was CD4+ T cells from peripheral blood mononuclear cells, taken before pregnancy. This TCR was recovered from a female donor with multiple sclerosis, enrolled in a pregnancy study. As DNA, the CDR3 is TGTGCCAGCAGCTCGGGCGGGGGGGCTGCCTACGAGCAGTACTTC. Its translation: CASSSGGGAAYEQYF. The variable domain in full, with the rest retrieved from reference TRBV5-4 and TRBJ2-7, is ETGVTQSPTHLIKTRGQQVTLRCSSQSGHNTVSWYQQALGQGPQFIFQYYREEENGRGNFPPRFSGLQFPNYSSELNVNALELDDSALYLCASSSGGGAAYEQYFGPGTRLTVT.